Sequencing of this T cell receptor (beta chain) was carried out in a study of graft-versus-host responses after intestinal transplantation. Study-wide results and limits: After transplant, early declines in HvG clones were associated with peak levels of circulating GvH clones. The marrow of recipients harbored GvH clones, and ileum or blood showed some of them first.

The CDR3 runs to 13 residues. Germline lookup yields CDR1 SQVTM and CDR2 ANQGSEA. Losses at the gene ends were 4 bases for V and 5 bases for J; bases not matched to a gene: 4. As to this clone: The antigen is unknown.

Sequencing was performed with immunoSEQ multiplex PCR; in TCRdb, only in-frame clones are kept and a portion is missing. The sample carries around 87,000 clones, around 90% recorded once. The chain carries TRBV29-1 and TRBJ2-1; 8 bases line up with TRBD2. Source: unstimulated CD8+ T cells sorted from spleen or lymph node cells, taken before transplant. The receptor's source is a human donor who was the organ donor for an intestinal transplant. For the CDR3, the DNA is TGCAGCGTTGCCGGGGGGGCCGACAATGAGCAGTTCTTC. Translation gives CSVAGGADNEQFF.